These T cell receptor beta chains were read from a single sample in a study of CD8+ T cells in alopecia areata. Sequenced by immunoSEQ multiplex PCR; TCRdb stores in-frame clones only, minus some. The sample holds roughly 150,000 clones, roughly 52% seen once. The sample was CD8+ T cells sorted from blood, taken at week 4, from a patient treated with tofacitinib. The receptors originated from a human donor with alopecia areata. The CDR3 runs from the conserved cysteine through the conserved F or W. The D gene is left open where the match is weak. The listing skips clone size in some rows; elsewhere it reads once, few, many or a size class.

clone_size: few; d_call: TRBD1; v_call: TRBV9; j_call: TRBJ1-2; cdr3_aa: CASSVAVTGYGYTF; cdr3_nt: TGTGCCAGCAGCGTAGCGGTGACAGGGTATGGCTACACCTTC
clone_size: -; d_call: -; v_call: TRBV29-1; j_call: TRBJ1-1; cdr3_aa: CSVEAQGGFTEAFF; cdr3_nt: TGCAGCGTTGAAGCGCAAGGTGGTTTTACTGAAGCTTTCTTT
clone_size: -; d_call: -; v_call: TRBV5-1; j_call: TRBJ2-1; cdr3_aa: CASSLYDHEQFF; cdr3_nt: TGCGCCAGCAGCTTGTACGACCATGAGCAGTTCTTC
clone_size: few; d_call: TRBD1; v_call: TRBV29-1; j_call: TRBJ2-1; cdr3_aa: CSVPTGVTYNEQFF; cdr3_nt: TGCAGCGTTCCGACAGGGGTAACCTACAATGAGCAGTTCTTC
clone_size: -; d_call: TRBD2; v_call: TRBV4-2; j_call: TRBJ2-3; cdr3_aa: CASSQLAGGPDTQYF; cdr3_nt: TGTGCCAGCAGCCAACTAGCGGGGGGGCCAGATACGCAGTATTTT
clone_size: -; d_call: -; v_call: TRBV10-3; j_call: TRBJ1-2; cdr3_aa: CAHRGEDGYTF; cdr3_nt: TGTGCCCACCGGGGGGAGGATGGCTACACCTTC
clone_size: many; d_call: -; v_call: TRBV9; j_call: TRBJ2-2; cdr3_aa: CASSPNSHTGELFF; cdr3_nt: TGTGCCAGCAGCCCGAACAGTCACACCGGGGAGCTGTTTTTT
clone_size: -; d_call: -; v_call: TRBV5-1; j_call: TRBJ1-6; cdr3_aa: CASMLGDYNSPLHF; cdr3_nt: TGCGCCAGCATGCTTGGGGACTATAATTCACCCCTCCACTTT
clone_size: -; d_call: -; v_call: TRBV5-6; j_call: TRBJ2-2; cdr3_aa: CASTSFNTGELFF; cdr3_nt: TGTGCCAGCACCTCCTTTAACACCGGGGAGCTGTTTTTT
clone_size: -; d_call: -; v_call: TRBV5-6; j_call: TRBJ2-2; cdr3_aa: CASSPDTGELFF; cdr3_nt: TGTGCCAGCAGCCCGGACACCGGGGAGCTGTTTTTT
clone_size: -; d_call: TRBD2; v_call: TRBV2; j_call: TRBJ2-1; cdr3_aa: CASRDPGGAFEQFF; cdr3_nt: TGTGCCAGCAGGGACCCCGGGGGGGCTTTTGAGCAGTTCTTC
clone_size: -; d_call: -; v_call: TRBV29-1; j_call: TRBJ1-2; cdr3_aa: CSGMGGTYGYTF; cdr3_nt: TGCAGCGGTATGGGGGGGACCTATGGCTACACCTTC
clone_size: -; d_call: -; v_call: TRBV13; j_call: TRBJ2-1; cdr3_aa: CASSLVLGSYNEQFF; cdr3_nt: TGTGCCAGCAGCTTAGTGCTGGGTTCCTACAATGAGCAGTTCTTC
clone_size: many; d_call: -; v_call: TRBV7-8; j_call: TRBJ1-2; cdr3_aa: CASSDRTGPSMGYTF; cdr3_nt: TGTGCCAGCAGCGACCGGACGGGACCTTCTATGGGCTACACCTTC
clone_size: -; d_call: -; v_call: TRBV2; j_call: TRBJ2-3; cdr3_aa: CASMLFLRDTQYF; cdr3_nt: TGTGCCAGCATGCTATTTTTACGAGATACGCAGTATTTT
clone_size: -; d_call: TRBD1; v_call: TRBV6-6; j_call: TRBJ1-5; cdr3_aa: CASSWDPGGQPQHF; cdr3_nt: TGTGCCAGCAGCTGGGACCCAGGGGGACAGCCCCAGCATTTT
clone_size: -; d_call: -; v_call: TRBV5-6; j_call: TRBJ2-7; cdr3_aa: CASSSLSGKTYEQYF; cdr3_nt: TGTGCCAGCAGCTCTCTGAGCGGCAAAACCTACGAGCAGTACTTC
clone_size: few; d_call: -; v_call: TRBV11-2; j_call: TRBJ2-2; cdr3_aa: CASREEGTGELFF; cdr3_nt: TGTGCCAGCAGGGAGGAGGGGACCGGGGAGCTGTTTTTT
clone_size: few; d_call: -; v_call: TRBV7-9; j_call: TRBJ2-5; cdr3_aa: CASSLVGVQETQYF; cdr3_nt: TGTGCCAGCAGCTTAGTGGGTGTCCAAGAGACCCAGTACTTC
clone_size: -; d_call: -; v_call: TRBV27; j_call: TRBJ2-2; cdr3_aa: CASSLLVGVGAGELFF; cdr3_nt: TGTGCCAGCAGTTTATTGGTCGGGGTAGGGGCCGGGGAGCTGTTTTTT
clone_size: -; d_call: TRBD1; v_call: TRBV30; j_call: TRBJ2-2; cdr3_aa: CAWSHRGRNGELFF; cdr3_nt: TGTGCCTGGAGTCACAGGGGGCGCAACGGGGAGCTGTTTTTT
clone_size: -; d_call: -; v_call: TRBV11-2; j_call: TRBJ1-5; cdr3_aa: CASSLDGNQPQHF; cdr3_nt: TGTGCCAGCAGCTTAGACGGGAATCAGCCCCAGCATTTT
clone_size: -; d_call: -; v_call: TRBV7-9; j_call: TRBJ2-1; cdr3_aa: CASSNAADLDEQFF; cdr3_nt: TGTGCCAGCAGCAACGCGGCGGACCTCGATGAGCAGTTCTTC
clone_size: few; d_call: -; v_call: TRBV29-1; j_call: TRBJ2-2; cdr3_aa: CSVRPANTGELFF; cdr3_nt: TGCAGCGTCCGTCCTGCGAACACCGGGGAGCTGTTTTTT
clone_size: -; d_call: -; v_call: TRBV10-3; j_call: TRBJ1-1; cdr3_aa: CAISESLGEAFF; cdr3_nt: TGTGCCATCAGTGAGTCATTAGGTGAAGCTTTCTTT
clone_size: few; d_call: -; v_call: TRBV30; j_call: TRBJ1-1; cdr3_aa: CAWSVTANTEAFF; cdr3_nt: TGTGCCTGGAGTGTAACCGCGAACACTGAAGCTTTCTTT
clone_size: -; d_call: -; v_call: TRBV11-2; j_call: TRBJ1-2; cdr3_aa: CASSQGGYGYTF; cdr3_nt: TGTGCCAGCAGTCAAGGCGGCTATGGCTACACCTTC
clone_size: few; d_call: TRBD2; v_call: TRBV5-1; j_call: TRBJ2-4; cdr3_aa: CASSLKFTSGVAKNIQYF; cdr3_nt: TGCGCCAGCAGCCTGAAGTTTACTAGCGGGGTAGCCAAAAACATTCAGTACTTC
clone_size: -; d_call: TRBD1; v_call: TRBV5-6; j_call: TRBJ1-1; cdr3_aa: CATDGQGEDTEAFF; cdr3_nt: TGTGCCACCGACGGACAGGGTGAGGACACTGAAGCTTTCTTT
clone_size: -; d_call: TRBD2; v_call: TRBV7-8; j_call: TRBJ2-5; cdr3_aa: CASSPSAGGGLETQYF; cdr3_nt: TGTGCCAGCAGCCCCTCGGCGGGGGGCGGTCTAGAGACCCAGTACTTC
clone_size: few; d_call: -; v_call: TRBV29-1; j_call: TRBJ2-1; cdr3_aa: CSADGGLGLGLF; cdr3_nt: TGCAGCGCCGACGGGGGACTCGGTCTGGGGCTCTTC
clone_size: -; d_call: -; v_call: TRBV30; j_call: TRBJ1-3; cdr3_aa: CAWSVLGPSGNTIYF; cdr3_nt: TGTGCCTGGAGTGTGTTGGGGCCCTCTGGAAACACCATATATTTT
clone_size: -; d_call: TRBD1; v_call: TRBV13; j_call: TRBJ1-2; cdr3_aa: CASSLDRNYNYGYTF; cdr3_nt: TGTGCCAGCAGCTTGGACAGGAATTATAACTATGGCTACACCTTC
clone_size: -; d_call: -; v_call: TRBV5-1; j_call: TRBJ1-2; cdr3_aa: CASSLAGDYGYTF; cdr3_nt: TGCGCCAGCAGCTTGGCGGGTGACTATGGCTACACCTTC
clone_size: few; d_call: -; v_call: TRBV5-1; j_call: TRBJ1-1; cdr3_aa: CASSLGGGRAEAFF; cdr3_nt: TGCGCCAGCAGCTTGGGAGGCGGGCGGGCTGAAGCTTTCTTT
clone_size: few; d_call: -; v_call: TRBV19; j_call: TRBJ2-2; cdr3_aa: CASSPSTGELFF; cdr3_nt: TGTGCCAGTAGTCCCAGCACCGGGGAGCTGTTTTTT
clone_size: -; d_call: TRBD1; v_call: TRBV27; j_call: TRBJ1-5; cdr3_aa: CASSPLIPGTGVESNQPQHF; cdr3_nt: TGTGCCAGCAGTCCCCTAATCCCCGGGACAGGGGTTGAAAGCAATCAGCCCCAGCATTTT
clone_size: -; d_call: TRBD1; v_call: TRBV30; j_call: TRBJ2-7; cdr3_aa: CAWSDLRSGGHRYEQYF; cdr3_nt: TGTGCCTGGAGTGACCTGAGGTCAGGGGGACATCGCTACGAGCAGTACTTC
clone_size: few; d_call: TRBD1; v_call: TRBV18; j_call: TRBJ1-1; cdr3_aa: CASSPADRVGTEAFF; cdr3_nt: TGTGCCAGCTCACCAGCGGACAGGGTTGGCACTGAAGCTTTCTTT
clone_size: -; d_call: -; v_call: TRBV2; j_call: TRBJ2-7; cdr3_aa: CASSEWAGNSYEQYF; cdr3_nt: TGTGCCAGCAGTGAATGGGCAGGGAATTCCTACGAGCAGTACTTC
clone_size: -; d_call: -; v_call: TRBV9; j_call: TRBJ2-7; cdr3_aa: CASSLRGEGPTHEQYF; cdr3_nt: TGTGCCAGCAGCCTCCGGGGAGAGGGACCCACCCACGAGCAGTACTTC
clone_size: -; d_call: -; v_call: TRBV27; j_call: TRBJ1-5; cdr3_aa: CASTDIGSNQPQHF; cdr3_nt: TGTGCCAGCACCGATATAGGAAGCAATCAGCCCCAGCATTTT
clone_size: -; d_call: -; v_call: TRBV4-3; j_call: TRBJ2-2; cdr3_aa: CASSHLLADLGELFF; cdr3_nt: TGCGCCAGCAGCCACCTATTAGCGGATCTCGGGGAGCTGTTTTTT